Presented here are 27 T cell receptor beta chains from one specimen sequenced in a study of cytomegalovirus exposure and HLA in healthy donors. This PCR relied on a set of 60 Vbeta primers and 13 Jbeta primers. Profiling relied on immunoSEQ multiplex PCR, and the TCRdb table lists in-frame clones only, not all of them. The sample holds some 90,000 clones, roughly 60% seen once. Sequenced: PBMCs. The source is a boy aged 5-17 years in good health and CMV-seropositive.

The gene calls are TRBV30 and TRBJ1-2, with TRBD1 matching over 8 bases. The length of the CDR3 is 13 residues. Germline V lookup: CDR1 GTSNPN, CDR2 SVGIG (reference sequence). V lost 2 bases and J lost 6; bases outside the gene matches: 5. As DNA, the CDR3 is TGTGCCTGGAGTACTGGACAGGGACATGGCTACACCTTC. It translates to CAWSTGQGHGYTF.

The rearrangement uses TRBV7-2 and TRBJ2-4; D possibly corresponds to TRBD2 (5 bases). The V end was cut by 5 bases, the J end by 0 bases, with 11 bases between. Germline CDR1 reads SGHTA; CDR2 reads FQGNSA. The CDR3 loop spans 15 amino acids. The CDR3, as DNA: TGTGCCAGCAGCCTCTGGACTGGAGCCAAAAACATTCAGTACTTC. This encodes CASSLWTGAKNIQYF.

This clone was picked up a small number of times. The chain has TRBV5-4 and TRBJ2-6, with a possible D match to TRBD2 (6 bases). Germline V gene sequence: CDR1 SGHNT, CDR2 YYREEE (reference sequence). The V end lost 2 bases, the J end lost 4 bases, and 10 bases lay between the germline ends. The CDR3 runs to 15 residues. As DNA, the CDR3 is TGTGCCAGCAGCTTCCCGGGGGTCGGGGCCAACGTCCTGACTTTC. It codes for CASSFPGVGANVLTF.

The chain carries TRBV30 and TRBJ2-7; no definite D call. V shed 4 bases and J shed 2 bases, with 21 bases lying between them. This CDR3 contains 16 residues. Germline CDR1 is GTSNPN and CDR2 is SVGIG (reference sequence). CDR3 amino acids: CAWTRQVGLPTYEQYF. CDR3 nucleotides: TGTGCCTGGACTCGTCAAGTGGGCCTTCCCACCTACGAGCAGTACTTC.

To note about this clone: At one boundary the junction diverges from the germline segment, which might be a read error. The rearrangement uses TRBV5-6 and TRBJ1-5; no firm D call. Germline CDR1 and CDR2: SGHDT and YYEEEE. The CDR3 length is 10 residues. CDR3 loop: CASRTLAQHF. In DNA, the CDR3 is TGTGCCAGCAGGACCTTAGCCCAACATTTT.

This clone has just a few counts. The CDR3 coding sequence is TGTGCCAGCACTACGGTGACAGCATCCAGAGCTTTCTTT. Translated, it gives CASTTVTASRAFF. The chain couples TRBV6-6 to TRBJ1-1; a weak D match, TRBD1 (5 bases). This CDR3 region has 13 residues. Germline lookup yields CDR1 MNHNY and CDR2 SVGAGI (reference sequence). Trimming took off 7 bases at V and 10 bases at J, with 19 bases between the two ends.

This chain joins TRBV19 and TRBJ1-2; D uncertain. Germline-derived CDR1 and CDR2 are LNHDA and SQIVND (reference sequence). The CDR3 extends over 13 amino acids. V lost 7 bases to trimming and J lost 2 bases, with 11 bases between them. CDR3 amino acids: CASTRTSNYGYTF. CDR3 coding DNA: TGTGCCAGTACCCGGACTTCCAACTATGGCTACACCTTC.

This clone came up a few times. At one boundary the junction diverges from the germline segment, which might be a read error. The chain links TRBV7-9 to TRBJ1-5, with D maybe TRBD1 (5 bases). The CDR3 is 12 amino acids. Germline values: CDR1 SEHNR, CDR2 FQNEAQ (reference sequence). CDR3 nucleotides: TGTTCCAGCACCAAGGAGACGGGGGCCCAGCATTTT. Translated: CSSTKETGAQHF.

The gene calls are TRBV7-9 and TRBJ2-5; a weak D match, TRBD2 (6 bases). CDR1 is SEHNR and CDR2 is FQNEAQ in the germline V gene (reference sequence). The germline V and J ends were trimmed by 3 bases and 5 bases, with 10 bases remaining between them. The CDR3 consists of 13 residues. In nucleotides, the CDR3 is TGTGCCAGCAGCTTTCCTAGCGCGGAGACCCAGTACTTC. Translating gives CASSFPSAETQYF.

The table lists this clone with a few counts. The chain is built from TRBV4-1 and TRBJ1-2, with a tentative D call TRBD1 (5 bases). V was trimmed by 4 bases and J by 4 bases, leaving 10 bases between them. The CDR3 totals 13 residues. Germline CDR1 MGHRA, CDR2 YSYEKL. The DNA for the CDR3 is TGCGCCAGCAGCCTGGACAAAAGCTATGGCTACACCTTC. Protein product: CASSLDKSYGYTF.

A few counts support this clone. The chain joins TRBV29-1 to TRBJ1-1; a weak D match, TRBD1 (5 bases). The germline CDR1 and CDR2 sequences are SQVTM and ANQGSEA. CDR3 size: 14 residues. Trimming shortened V by 5 bases and J by 2 bases, and 15 bases separated the two germline ends. The CDR3 protein is CSVTRDRINTEAFF. The DNA for the CDR3 is TGCAGCGTTACTCGAGACAGAATTAACACTGAAGCTTTCTTT.

The rearrangement joins TRBV9 to TRBJ1-2; maybe TRBD1 (6 bases). V lost 4 bases, J lost 1 base, and 14 bases lay in between. Germline V lookup: CDR1 SGDLS, CDR2 YYNGEE. The CDR3 extends over 15 amino acids. The CDR3: CASSPQDRLNYGYTF. The CDR3 bases are TGTGCCAGCAGCCCCCAAGACAGGCTTAACTATGGCTACACCTTC.

The CDR3 protein is CASSLDPLVYEQYF. The CDR3 DNA reads as TGCGCCAGCAGCTTGGACCCACTGGTGTACGAGCAGTACTTC. This chain joins TRBV5-1 and TRBJ2-7; no firm D call. Trimming took 0 bases from V and 4 from J, leaving 11 bases between them. This CDR3 is built from 14 residues. Germline CDR1 SGHRS, CDR2 YFSETQ.

This clone was observed a handful of times. This chain links TRBV2 with TRBJ1-5; D perhaps matches TRBD1 (6 bases). The CDR3 spans 13 residues. The germline CDR1 and CDR2 sequences are SNHLY and FYNNEI. With 8 bases removed from V and 7 bases from J, the gap between germline ends came to 15 bases. CDR3 loop: CASRNWGGQPQHF. CDR3 in DNA: TGTGCCAGCCGTAACTGGGGGGGCCAGCCCCAGCATTTT.

This rearrangement joins TRBV6-5 to TRBJ1-2; 9 nucleotides match TRBD1. The CDR3 loop spans 13 amino acids. Germline loops: CDR1 MNHEY, CDR2 SVGAGI. With V trimmed by 5 bases and J by 7 bases, 5 bases remained unmatched. The CDR3 coding sequence is TGTGCCAGCAGTCCCCGGGACAGGGCTGGCTACACCTTC. As protein: CASSPRDRAGYTF.

The V call is TRBV6-5, the J call TRBJ1-2; D uncertain. This CDR3 contains 14 residues. The germline V gene has CDR1 MNHEY and CDR2 SVGAGI. V was cut by 4 bases and J by 6 bases, with 15 bases left in between. The CDR3 reads CASSSPEGYHGYTF. In DNA form, the CDR3 reads TGTGCCAGCAGTTCCCCGGAGGGATACCATGGCTACACCTTC.

This clone was picked up one time. J is TRBJ1-2 and V is TRBV12-5; TRBD1 agrees at 8 bases. The CDR3 is 13 residues long. Per the germline V gene, CDR1 is LGHNT and CDR2 is FRNRAP. The V and J ends lost 5 bases and 7 bases, in that order; junction bases with no gene match: 6. The CDR3 region has the DNA TGTGCTAGTGGTCCCGGGACAGGATCTGGCTACACCTTC. It translates to CASGPGTGSGYTF.

In this sample, this clone turned up once. The chain employs TRBV9 and TRBJ1-1; D is perhaps TRBD1 (5 bases). The germline V gene encodes CDR1 SGDLS and CDR2 YYNGEE. This CDR3 spans 13 amino acids. V lost 1 base and J lost 4, with 8 bases in between. The CDR3 reads CASSVQGATEAFF. The CDR3 bases are TGTGCCAGCAGCGTACAAGGGGCCACTGAAGCTTTCTTT.

This chain joins TRBV7-2 and TRBJ2-3, with 7 bases that match TRBD2. This CDR3 spans 17 amino acids. The J segment lost 2 bases and the V segment lost 4 bases, leaving 12 bases of the junction unmatched. CDR1 and CDR2 from the germline V gene are SGHTA and FQGNSA. The CDR3 coding sequence is TGTGCCAGCAGCTCCCCTCCGGGCGGGGGAACCACAGATACGCAGTATTTT. It translates to CASSSPPGGGTTDTQYF.

The CDR3 coding sequence is TGTGCCAGCAGCCCTACACAAAAGACAGTCTACAATGAGCAGTTCTTC. This encodes CASSPTQKTVYNEQFF. This sequence joins TRBV7-3 and TRBJ2-1; a weak D match, TRBD1 (5 bases). V was clipped by 5 bases and J by 3 bases, with 17 bases between them. The germline CDR1 and CDR2 sequences are SGHTA and FQGTGA. The CDR3 is made up of 16 amino acids.

The chain uses TRBV6-1 and TRBJ2-3, with 7 bases lining up with TRBD1. CDR1 is MNHNS and CDR2 is SASEGT in the germline V gene. The CDR3 covers 14 residues. The junction had 9 bases not matched to a gene; V was cut back by 6 bases and J by 6 bases. The CDR3: CASSTGTVYDTQYF. The CDR3, as DNA: TGTGCCAGCAGCACCGGGACAGTGTACGATACGCAGTATTTT.

This sequence joins TRBV21-1 and TRBJ1-1. TRBV21-1 is marked as a pseudogene. The CDR3 contains 12 residues. CDR3 nucleotides: TGTGCCAGCAGCCCCGATGGAGGTGAAGCTTTCTTT. It encodes CASSPDGGEAFF.

The chain couples TRBV6-5 to TRBJ2-1, with 7 positions matching TRBD2. The length of the CDR3 is 12 residues. V trimming: 4 bases; J trimming: 10 bases; junction bases outside the gene matches: 4. Germline V lookup: CDR1 MNHEY, CDR2 SVGAGI. The CDR3: CASSSGGREQFF. The CDR3 nucleotides are TGTGCCAGCAGTTCGGGGGGACGCGAGCAGTTCTTC.

The chain couples TRBV9 to TRBJ1-3; possible D gene TRBD1, 6 bases. The CDR3 is 16 residues long. V lost 4 bases to trimming and J lost 4 bases, with 18 bases between them. Germline V lookup: CDR1 SGDLS, CDR2 YYNGEE. CDR3: CASSPSTGTGGNTIYF. In nucleotides, the CDR3 is TGTGCCAGCAGCCCCAGCACAGGGACGGGAGGAAACACCATATATTTT.

This chain uses TRBV5-8 with TRBJ2-2, with TRBD1 as a possible D gene (7 bases). Germline V gene lookup returns CDR1 SGHTS and CDR2 YDEGEE. Trimming took off 6 bases at V and 0 bases at J, with 15 bases between the two ends. This CDR3 comprises 16 residues. CDR3 loop: CASILRGTSNTGELFF. CDR3 coding DNA: TGTGCCAGCATCCTCAGGGGGACTTCGAACACCGGGGAGCTGTTTTTT.

The V call is TRBV7-9, the J call TRBJ1-1, with D uncertain. Deletions cut 3 bases from V and 5 bases from J, with 16 bases between. CDR3 length: 15 amino acids. Germline V CDR1 and CDR2: SEHNR, FQNEAQ (reference sequence). CDR3 sequence: CASSFRQEGLTEAFF. The CDR3 DNA reads as TGTGCCAGCAGCTTTCGTCAGGAGGGATTAACTGAAGCTTTCTTT.

The chain recombines TRBV5-4 with TRBJ2-1; 9 bases are a match to TRBD2. Germline trimming cut 5 bases from V and 1 base from J; bases unmatched to any gene: 7. Germline V gene lookup returns CDR1 SGHNT and CDR2 YYREEE (reference sequence). CDR3 length: 16 residues. CDR3 in amino acids: CASSSLTSGSYNEQFF. For the CDR3, the DNA is TGTGCCAGCAGTTCCTTGACTAGCGGATCCTACAATGAGCAGTTCTTC.